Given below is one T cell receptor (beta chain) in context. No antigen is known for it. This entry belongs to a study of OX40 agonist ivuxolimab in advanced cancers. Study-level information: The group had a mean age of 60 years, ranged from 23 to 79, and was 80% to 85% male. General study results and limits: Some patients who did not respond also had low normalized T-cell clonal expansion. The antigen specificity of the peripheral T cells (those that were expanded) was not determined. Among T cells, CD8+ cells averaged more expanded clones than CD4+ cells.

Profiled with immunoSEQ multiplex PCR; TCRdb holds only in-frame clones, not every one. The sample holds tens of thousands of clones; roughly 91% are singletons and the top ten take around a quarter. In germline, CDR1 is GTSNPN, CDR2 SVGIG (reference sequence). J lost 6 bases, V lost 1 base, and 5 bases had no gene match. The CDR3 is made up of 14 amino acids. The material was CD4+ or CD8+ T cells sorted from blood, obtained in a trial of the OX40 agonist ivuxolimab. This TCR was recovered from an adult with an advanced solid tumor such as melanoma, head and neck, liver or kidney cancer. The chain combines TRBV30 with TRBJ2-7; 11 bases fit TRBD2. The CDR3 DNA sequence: TGTGCCTGGAGTGAACTAGCGGGAGTAAGCGAGCAGTACTTC. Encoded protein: CAWSELAGVSEQYF. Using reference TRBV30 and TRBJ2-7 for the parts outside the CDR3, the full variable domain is SQTIHQWPATLVQPVGSPLSLECTVEGTSNPNLYWYRQAAGRGLQLLFYSVGIGQISSEVPQNLSASRPQDRQFILSSKKLLLSDSGFYLCAWSELAGVSEQYFGPGTRLTVT.